Listed here is a single T cell receptor beta chain. Its antigen is not known. Execution of the assay was at deep level. The authors loaded 150 to 250 ng DNA, about 30,000 T cell genomes, into sorted-subset replicate PCRs. TCRdb keeps only in-frame clones here, not all; method: immunoSEQ multiplex PCR. The profile covers approximately 2,200,000 clones, with about 93% appearing a single time and roughly 1.7% taken by the ten largest. As defined, naive CD8 cells were CD45RO-negative and positively selected for CCR7, with terminally differentiated effector memory CD45RA+ cells excluded. This entry belongs to a study of shared clonotypes between healthy human individuals. Trimming removed 2 bases from V and 2 bases from J, with 13 bases in between. CDR1 is MNHNS, CDR2 SASEGT, per germline. The CDR3 covers 15 residues. Study-level findings and limits: Only blood samples were collected, and tissue repertoires likely differ. At large depth, rarefaction still showed sorted-subset sequencing to be incomplete.

The sequence derives from a man aged 18 to 30 in good health. Some clones in this sample may be carry-over from other donors' samples. The source material was naive CD8+ T cells from PBMCs. This chain links TRBV6-1 with TRBJ2-7; D possibly uses TRBD1 or TRBD2 (5 bases each). The CDR3 coding sequence is TGTGCCAGCAGTGAATTCTTGGGACGGACCTACGAGCAGTACTTC. Translation: CASSEFLGRTYEQYF.